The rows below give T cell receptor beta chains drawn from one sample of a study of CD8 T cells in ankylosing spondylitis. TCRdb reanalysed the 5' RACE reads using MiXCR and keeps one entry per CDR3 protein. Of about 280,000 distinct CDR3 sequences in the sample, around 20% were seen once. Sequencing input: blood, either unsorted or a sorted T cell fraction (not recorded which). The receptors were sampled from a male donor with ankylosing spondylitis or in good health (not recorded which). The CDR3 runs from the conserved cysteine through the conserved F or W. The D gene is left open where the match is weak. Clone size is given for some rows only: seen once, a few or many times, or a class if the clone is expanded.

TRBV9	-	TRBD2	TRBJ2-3	CASSVGVSGTDTQYF	TGTGCCAGCAGCGTAGGCGTTAGCGGGACAGATACGCAGTATTTT
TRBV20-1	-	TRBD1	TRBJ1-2	CSATYRGGYGYTF	TGCAGTGCGACCTACAGGGGGGGTTATGGCTACACCTTC
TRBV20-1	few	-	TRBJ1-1	CSASGSSGWNTEAFF	TGCAGTGCTAGCGGTTCTAGTGGGTGGAACACTGAAGCTTTCTTT
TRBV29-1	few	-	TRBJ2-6	CSARGGSGANVLTF	TGCAGCGCACGAGGAGGCTCTGGGGCCAACGTCCTGACTTTC
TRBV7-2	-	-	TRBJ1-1	CASSIRGQERTEAFF	TGTGCCAGCAGCATTAGGGGCCAGGAGCGGACTGAAGCTTTCTTT
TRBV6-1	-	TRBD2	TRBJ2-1	CASSPAGGFSSYNEQFF	TGTGCCAGCAGTCCAGCGGGAGGGTTCAGCTCCTACAATGAGCAGTTCTTC
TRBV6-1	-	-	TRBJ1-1	CASRGFLVGERIRNTEAFF	TGTGCCAGCAGGGGGTTTTTGGTGGGAGAACGGATTCGGAACACTGAAGCTTTCTTT
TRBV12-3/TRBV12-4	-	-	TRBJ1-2	CASSLAATINYGYTF	TGTGCCAGCAGTTTAGCCGCGACAATCAACTATGGCTACACCTTC
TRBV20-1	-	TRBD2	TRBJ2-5	CSARGLAGAYQETQYF	TGCAGTGCTAGGGGGCTAGCGGGGGCCTACCAAGAGACCCAGTACTTC
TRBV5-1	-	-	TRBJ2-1	CASSLDDSSYNEQFF	TGCGCCAGCAGCTTGGATGATAGCTCCTACAATGAGCAGTTCTTC
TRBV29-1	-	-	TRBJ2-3	CSVENGATTDTQYF	TGCAGCGTTGAGAACGGGGCTACCACAGATACGCAGTATTTT
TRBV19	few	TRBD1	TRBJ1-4	CASHGPFDRGDEKLFF	TGTGCCAGCCATGGACCTTTCGACAGGGGTGATGAAAAACTGTTTTTT
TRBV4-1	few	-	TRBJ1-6	CASSQGQQRNSPLHF	TGCGCCAGCAGCCAAGGGCAACAGCGAAATTCACCCCTCCACTTT
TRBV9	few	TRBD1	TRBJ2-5	CASSPQDRGWETQYF	TGTGCCAGCAGCCCCCAGGACAGGGGTTGGGAGACCCAGTACTTC
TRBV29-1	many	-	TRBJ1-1	CSGRQVSNTEAFF	TGCAGCGGCCGACAGGTTTCGAACACTGAAGCTTTCTTT
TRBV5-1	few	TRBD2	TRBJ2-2	CASSPGLAEMELFF	TGCGCCAGCAGCCCGGGACTAGCCGAGATGGAGCTGTTTTTT
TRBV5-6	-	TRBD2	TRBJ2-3	CASSLLPLAGGTDTQYF	TGTGCCAGCAGCTTGCTGCCACTAGCGGGGGGCACAGATACGCAGTATTTT
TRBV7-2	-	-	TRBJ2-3	CASSPTPSRADTQYF	TGTGCCAGCAGCCCAACCCCCTCCCGGGCAGATACGCAGTATTTT
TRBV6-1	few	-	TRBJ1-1	CASSEFSGTNTEAFF	TGTGCCAGCAGTGAATTCTCGGGCACCAACACTGAAGCTTTCTTT
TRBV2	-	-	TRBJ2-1	CASSRTGEYNEQFF	TGTGCCAGCAGTCGCACGGGGGAATACAATGAGCAGTTCTTC
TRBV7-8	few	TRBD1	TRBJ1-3	CASSTQGTYSGNTIYF	TGTGCCAGCAGCACACAGGGGACGTACTCTGGAAACACCATATATTTT
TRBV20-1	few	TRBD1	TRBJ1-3	CSASWQGAGNTIYF	TGCAGTGCTAGCTGGCAGGGGGCTGGAAACACCATATATTTT
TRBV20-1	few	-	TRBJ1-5	CSAVESGGPAQHF	TGCAGTGCTGTTGAATCTGGGGGCCCGGCCCAGCATTTT
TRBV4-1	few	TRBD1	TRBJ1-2	CASSQVHPGGWGYTF	TGCGCCAGCAGCCAAGTGCACCCAGGGGGATGGGGCTACACCTTC
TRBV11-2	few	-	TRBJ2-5	CASSLEPSYQQTQYF	TGTGCCAGCAGCTTAGAACCTAGCTATCAACAGACCCAGTACTTC
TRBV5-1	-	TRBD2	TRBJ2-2	CASSPASGNTGELFF	TGCGCCAGCAGTCCGGCTAGCGGGAACACCGGGGAGCTGTTTTTT
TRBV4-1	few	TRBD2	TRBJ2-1	CASSQDQGLAGAPTYNEQFF	TGCGCCAGCAGCCAAGATCAAGGGCTAGCGGGAGCGCCAACCTACAATGAGCAGTTCTTC
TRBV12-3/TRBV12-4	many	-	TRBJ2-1	CASLSVPGRNEQFF	TGTGCCAGCCTCTCTGTCCCTGGAAGGAATGAGCAGTTCTTC
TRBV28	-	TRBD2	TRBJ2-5	CASSPGRAETQYF	TGTGCCAGCAGTCCCGGGAGGGCCGAGACCCAGTACTTC
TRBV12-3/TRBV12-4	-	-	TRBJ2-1	CASSLAGRRGEQFF	TGTGCCAGCAGTTTAGCAGGCCGGCGGGGTGAGCAGTTCTTC
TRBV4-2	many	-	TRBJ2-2	CASSQDWSRELFF	TGTGCCAGCAGCCAAGATTGGTCCCGGGAGCTGTTTTTT
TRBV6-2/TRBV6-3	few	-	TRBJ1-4	CASSYRGILNEKLFF	TGTGCCAGCAGCTACCGGGGGATTCTGAATGAAAAACTGTTTTTT
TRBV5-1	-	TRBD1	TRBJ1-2	CASSLAGQGRGYTF	TGCGCCAGCAGCTTGGCTGGACAGGGCCGCGGCTACACCTTC
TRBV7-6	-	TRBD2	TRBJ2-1	CASSPELAGGPLVNEQFF	TGTGCCAGCAGCCCTGAATTGGCGGGGGGGCCGTTAGTCAATGAGCAGTTCTTC
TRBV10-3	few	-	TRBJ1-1	CAITNGVNTEAFF	TGTGCCATCACCAACGGGGTGAACACTGAAGCTTTCTTT
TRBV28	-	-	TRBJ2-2	CASSMVEGVTGELFF	TGTGCCAGCAGTATGGTTGAGGGTGTCACCGGGGAGCTGTTTTTT
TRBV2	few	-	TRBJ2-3	CASSEEYRDSRTDTQYF	TGTGCCAGCAGTGAAGAGTACCGGGACTCGCGCACAGATACGCAGTATTTT